Listed here are 23 T cell receptor beta chains from one sample, sequenced in a study of shared clonotypes between healthy human individuals. Repertoires were generated with immunoSEQ multiplex PCR, while TCRdb's copy carries only in-frame clones and drops some. Of around 600,000 clones detected, about 98% appear once; the ten largest clones hold 0.25% to 0.35%. Positive CCR7 selection of CD45RO-negative cells yielded the naive CD8 cells, and terminally differentiated effector memory CD45RA+ cells were excluded. Sequencing used naive CD8+ T cells sorted from blood. These receptor sequences come from a man aged 30 to 45 in good health.

The chain is built from TRBV7-9 and TRBJ2-2, with TRBD2 identical over 9 bases. The CDR3 contains 15 residues. The trim removed 7 bases at V and 6 bases at J, leaving 9 bases unmatched. Germline V gene lookup returns CDR1 SEHNR and CDR2 FQNEAQ (reference sequence). The CDR3 coding sequence is TGTGCCAGCACCCGGCTAGCGGGAAGTGCCGGGGAGCTGTTTTTT. As protein: CASTRLAGSAGELFF.

The V and J genes are TRBV7-2 and TRBJ2-1; 8 bases are shared with TRBD1. The CDR3 has 14 residues. Germline V gives CDR1 SGHTA, CDR2 FQGNSA. V was pared by 3 bases and J by 5 bases, with 3 bases of the junction left unmatched. In DNA, the CDR3 is TGTGCCAGCAGCTTCTCAGGGGGCGACAATGAGCAGTTCTTC. Encoded protein: CASSFSGGDNEQFF. The whole variable domain, filled in from reference TRBV7-2 and TRBJ2-1, reads GAGVSQSPSNKVTEKGKDVELRCDPISGHTALYWYRQSLGQGLEFLIYFQGNSAPDKSGLPSDRFSAERTGGSVSTLTIQRTQQEDSAVYLCASSFSGGDNEQFFGPGTRLTVL.

As regards this clone: This CDR3 is also generated by other DNA sequences in the sample. The chain joins TRBV7-9 to TRBJ2-7, with D perhaps TRBD1 (6 bases). CDR1 is SEHNR and CDR2 is FQNEAQ in the germline V gene (reference sequence). V was trimmed by 4 bases and J by 3 bases, leaving 10 bases between them. The CDR3 contains 13 residues. The DNA of the CDR3 is TGTGCCAGCAGCTCGGACAGAAGCTACGAGCAGTACTTC. This sequence encodes CASSSDRSYEQYF. The full variable domain, in which reference TRBV7-9 and TRBJ2-7 provide the parts outside the CDR3, is DTGVSQNPRHKITKRGQNVTFRCDPISEHNRLYWYRQTLGQGPEFLTYFQNEAQLEKSRLLSDRFSAERPKGSFSTLEIQRTEQGDSAMYLCASSSDRSYEQYFGPGTRLTVT.

The table lists this clone with a count of one. The CDR3 DNA sequence: TGTGCCAGCAGTTTTCGAGCGGGAGCCAGGGAGACCCAGTACTTC. This sequence encodes CASSFRAGARETQYF. The chain links TRBV28 to TRBJ2-5; 8 bases are a match to TRBD2. This CDR3 is 15 amino acids long. Germline CDR1 reads MDHEN; CDR2 reads SYDVKM. The V gene end was trimmed by 3 bases and the J gene end by 5 bases; junction bases not matched to a gene: 8.

The chain joins TRBV7-9 to TRBJ2-4, with TRBD2 identical over 10 bases. After removal of 5 bases from V and 4 bases from J, the junction contained 5 bases not matched to a gene. The CDR3 extends over 15 amino acids. Per germline, CDR1 SEHNR and CDR2 FQNEAQ (reference sequence). The CDR3 sequence: CASSPRTSGKNIQYF. The CDR3 DNA follows: TGTGCCAGCAGCCCTCGGACTAGCGGTAAAAACATTCAGTACTTC.

This chain links TRBV19 with TRBJ2-7; a possible D gene is TRBD2 (6 bases). Per germline, CDR1 LNHDA and CDR2 SQIVND (reference sequence). This CDR3 spans 14 amino acids. V was clipped by 6 bases and J by 2 bases, with 14 bases between them. CDR3 sequence (DNA): TGTGCCAGTAGGGTTTCGGAGGGAGCCTACGAGCAGTACTTC. This codes for CASRVSEGAYEQYF.

The chain couples TRBV25-1 to TRBJ2-1; possibly TRBD1 or TRBD2 for D (5 bases each). The V end was cut by 4 bases, the J end by 7 bases, with 20 bases between. The CDR3 loop spans 16 amino acids. Germline assignment: CDR1 MGHDK and CDR2 SYGVNS. The DNA of the CDR3 is TGTGCCAGCAGTGGATACCGGGACCGTGACCTAAATGAGCAGTTCTTC. This translates into CASSGYRDRDLNEQFF.

Comments on this clone: Different DNA sequences within this sample yield the same CDR3. This chain uses TRBV7-9 with TRBJ2-7, with D uncertain. V was shortened by 1 base and J by 5 bases, with 3 bases between the two germline ends. The CDR3 loop spans 11 amino acids. CDR1 and CDR2 from the germline V gene are SEHNR and FQNEAQ (reference sequence). DNA of the CDR3: TGTGCCAGCAGCTTAGGAGACGAGCAGTACTTC. Amino acids: CASSLGDEQYF.

V usage is TRBV2 and J usage is TRBJ2-7, with 7 bases fitting TRBD1. The CDR3 loop spans 11 amino acids. V was pared by 3 bases and J by 11 bases, with 4 bases of the junction left unmatched. CDR1 is SNHLY and CDR2 is FYNNEI in the germline V gene. In DNA, the CDR3 is TGTGCCAGCAGTGATTTGCAGGGGGAGTACTTC. This translates into CASSDLQGEYF.

The J gene is TRBJ2-5, the V gene TRBV11-2; D possibly uses TRBD1 or TRBD2 (6 bases each). The CDR3 length is 14 residues. The germline V gene has CDR1 SGHAT and CDR2 FQNNGV. V was clipped by 2 bases and J by 4 bases, with 11 bases between them. The CDR3 sequence: CASSLHREAETQYF. Here the CDR3 DNA reads TGTGCCAGCAGCTTACACAGGGAGGCAGAGACCCAGTACTTC.

The rearrangement uses TRBV7-8 and TRBJ1-1; the D gene is possibly TRBD1 (5 bases). Germline V gene data show CDR1 as SGHVS and CDR2 as FQNEAQ. Trimming shortened V by 1 base and J by 4 bases, and 19 bases separated the two germline ends. This CDR3 region has 17 residues. The CDR3: CASSLVSEQVPGTEAFF. For the CDR3, the DNA is TGTGCCAGCAGCTTAGTCTCCGAACAGGTTCCAGGCACTGAAGCTTTCTTT.

The V call is TRBV18, the J call TRBJ2-2; tentatively, D is TRBD1 (5 bases). This CDR3 contains 14 residues. CDR1 and CDR2 (germline): KGHSH, LQKENI. V lost 8 bases, J lost 2 bases, and 12 bases lay in between. CDR3 nucleotides: TGTGCCAGCGCACAGGACCCAAACACCGGGGAGCTGTTTTTT. This codes for CASAQDPNTGELFF.

This rearrangement joins TRBV4-1 to TRBJ1-3; a weak D match, TRBD1 (5 bases). The length of the CDR3 is 15 residues. The V gene lost 3 bases and the J gene lost 4 bases, with 13 bases spanning the gap. CDR1 and CDR2 (germline): MGHRA, YSYEKL. The CDR3 nucleotides are TGCGCCAGCAGCCATCCCGGGGGAGCCGGAAACACCATATATTTT. As protein: CASSHPGGAGNTIYF.

V and J are TRBV11-3 and TRBJ2-4; TRBD1 aligns across 7 bases. The CDR3 loop spans 15 amino acids. Per the germline V gene, CDR1 is SGHNT and CDR2 is YENEEA. The V gene end was trimmed by 0 bases and the J gene end by 4 bases; junction bases not matched to a gene: 3. Here the CDR3 reads CASSLDGTEKNIQYF. Written as DNA, the CDR3 is TGTGCCAGCAGCTTAGACGGGACAGAGAAAAACATTCAGTACTTC.

The V gene is TRBV5-5, the J gene TRBJ2-2; D unresolved. V was trimmed by 3 bases and J by 11 bases, leaving 14 bases between them. There are 13 residues in the CDR3. Germline V gene data show CDR1 as SGHKS and CDR2 as YYEKEE (reference sequence). CDR3 DNA: TGTGCCAGCAGCTCCCCGAACAGACAAGAGCTGTTTTTT. It specifies CASSSPNRQELFF. Based on the CDR3 plus reference TRBV5-5 and TRBJ2-2, the full variable domain is DAGVTQSPTHLIKTRGQQVTLRCSPISGHKSVSWYQQVLGQGPQFIFQYYEKEERGRGNFPDRFSARQFPNYSSELNVNALLLGDSALYLCASSSPNRQELFFGEGSRLTVL.

This CDR3 reads CASSFLGQGRGYTF. Here the CDR3 DNA reads TGTGCCAGCAGTTTCCTTGGACAGGGTCGGGGCTACACCTTC. The rearrangement joins TRBV28 to TRBJ1-2; 8 bases are a match to TRBD1. V lost 3 bases and J lost 8; bases outside the gene matches: 8. Germline V gene sequence: CDR1 MDHEN, CDR2 SYDVKM. The CDR3 contains 14 residues.

This clone has just one count. The CDR3 is CASSVMDRGLEEQYF. The CDR3 DNA reads as TGTGCCAGTAGTGTCATGGACAGGGGGCTGGAAGAGCAGTACTTC. The chain carries TRBV19 and TRBJ2-7, with TRBD1 identical over 11 bases. This CDR3 comprises 15 residues. Germline V gene lookup returns CDR1 LNHDA and CDR2 SQIVND (reference sequence). V was clipped by 5 bases and J by 7 bases; unmatched bases: 10.

The gene calls are TRBV27 and TRBJ2-3, with D perhaps TRBD1 or TRBD2 (5 bases each). The germline V and J ends were trimmed by 1 base and 9 bases, with 8 bases remaining between them. The CDR3 is 12 residues long. Germline assignment: CDR1 MNHEY and CDR2 SMNVEV (reference sequence). The CDR3, as DNA: TGTGCCAGCAGTTTATGGGGGAGAACGCAGTATTTT. It codes for CASSLWGRTQYF.

The chain joins TRBV11-3 to TRBJ2-5; D is unresolved. V was trimmed by 0 bases and J by 5 bases, leaving 7 bases between them. From germline, CDR1 is SGHNT and CDR2 YENEEA. The CDR3 spans 13 residues. CDR3 amino acids: CASSLDSDETQYF. The CDR3 DNA reads as TGTGCCAGCAGCTTAGACTCCGACGAGACCCAGTACTTC.

Here the CDR3 reads CSVVEGGDNEQFF. CDR3 in DNA: TGCAGCGTTGTGGAGGGAGGGGACAATGAGCAGTTCTTC. J is TRBJ2-1 and V is TRBV29-1; TRBD2 matches 7 bases. CDR1 and CDR2 (germline): SQVTM, ANQGSEA. The CDR3 sequence is 13 residues long. V trimming: 4 bases; J trimming: 5 bases; junction bases outside the gene matches: 5.

This chain uses TRBV6-5 with TRBJ1-2, with a weak D call TRBD1 (5 bases). Trimming removed 7 bases from V and 8 bases from J, with 20 bases in between. Looked up from germline, CDR1 is MNHEY and CDR2 is SVGAGI. This CDR3 spans 14 amino acids. The CDR3 spells CASTHGGPGSGYTF. The DNA of the CDR3 is TGTGCCAGCACCCACGGGGGACCCGGGTCAGGCTACACCTTC.

There are a few counts of this clone. J is TRBJ2-7 and V is TRBV9; 13 bases fit TRBD2. Germline V lookup: CDR1 SGDLS, CDR2 YYNGEE. Trimming removed 3 bases from V and 3 bases from J; junction bases left unmatched: 3. The CDR3 spans 15 residues. The CDR3 coding sequence is TGTGCCAGCAGCGGAGGACTAGCGGGAGTCTACGAGCAGTACTTC. Amino acids: CASSGGLAGVYEQYF. Based on the CDR3 plus reference TRBV9 and TRBJ2-7, the full variable domain is DSGVTQTPKHLITATGQRVTLRCSPRSGDLSVYWYQQSLDQGLQFLIQYYNGEERAKGNILERFSAQQFPDLHSELNLSSLELGDSALYFCASSGGLAGVYEQYFGPGTRLTVT.

The rearrangement links TRBV27 to TRBJ2-5; 9 bases line up with TRBD2. The trim removed 4 bases at V and 9 bases at J, leaving 9 bases unmatched. CDR3 length equals 14 residues. CDR1 and CDR2 from the germline V gene are MNHEY and SMNVEV (reference sequence). CDR3 coding DNA: TGTGCCAGCAGTTCCGCGGGGGGGATGGTGGCCCAGTACTTC. Translated: CASSSAGGMVAQYF.